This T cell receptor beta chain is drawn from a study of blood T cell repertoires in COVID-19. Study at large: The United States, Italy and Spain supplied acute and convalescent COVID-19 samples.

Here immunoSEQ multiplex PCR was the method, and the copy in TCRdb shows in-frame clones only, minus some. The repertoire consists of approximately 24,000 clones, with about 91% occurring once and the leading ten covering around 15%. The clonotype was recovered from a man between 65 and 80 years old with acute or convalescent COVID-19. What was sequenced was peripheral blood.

CDR3 DNA: TGTGCCAGCAGTTTTCGACAGGACCCCTACGAGCAGTACTTC. Encoded protein: CASSFRQDPYEQYF. The J gene is TRBJ2-7, the V gene TRBV27, with D possibly TRBD1 on 6 matching bases. There are 14 residues in the CDR3. Trimming took off 3 bases at V and 2 bases at J, with 11 bases between the two ends. Germline lookup yields CDR1 MNHEY and CDR2 SMNVEV (reference sequence).